These 9 T cell receptor beta chains were sequenced from one sample in a study of T-cell reconstitution after alpha-beta-depleted transplantation in children. The library targeted TCRbeta and was prepared with unique molecular identifiers. MiXCR, run by TCRdb on the PCR reads, gives a single entry per CDR3 protein. This sample yields hundreds of thousands of distinct CDR3 sequences, of which around a sixth are seen a single time; 0.9% to 1.2% belongs to the top ten. This specimen was PBMCs from the stem cell graft donor, taken from the stem cell graft. These receptors were collected from a human donor who donated a stem cell graft to a child with acute myeloid leukemia.

This clonotype was observed many times. The rearrangement joins TRBV7-9 to TRBJ2-1; 7 positions agree with TRBD1. V shed 1 base and J 4 bases; nucleotides not matched to a gene: 7. Germline assignment: CDR1 SEHNR and CDR2 FQNEAQ (reference sequence). This CDR3 has 16 residues. The CDR3: CASSLVGQERYNEQFF. As DNA, the CDR3 is TGTGCCAGCAGCTTAGTCGGACAGGAGAGGTACAATGAGCAGTTCTTC.

This clonotype has a count of ten or more. For the CDR3, the DNA is TGCAGTGCTATCGGACTAGCGGCCACAGATACGCAGTATTTT. Translated: CSAIGLAATDTQYF. The gene calls are TRBV20-1 and TRBJ2-3, with TRBD2 matching 10 bases. V lost 4 bases and J lost 2; bases outside the gene matches: 3. The CDR3 runs to 14 residues. Germline assignment: CDR1 DFQATT and CDR2 SNEGSKA (reference sequence).

This clonotype was counted many times. The chain uses TRBV20-1 and TRBJ1-5; 9 bases are a match to TRBD1. Germline lookup yields CDR1 DFQATT and CDR2 SNEGSKA (reference sequence). The CDR3 extends over 16 amino acids. V lost 0 bases and J lost 7; bases outside the gene matches: 10. The CDR3 DNA sequence: TGCAGTGCTAGAGAAACCCTGGGGACAGGGAGCCAGCCCCAGCATTTT. It specifies CSARETLGTGSQPQHF.

The chain has TRBV7-2 and TRBJ2-3; D might be TRBD2 (6 bases). The germline V gene encodes CDR1 SGHTA and CDR2 FQGNSA. V lost 1 base and J lost 1, with 9 bases in between. The CDR3 runs 15 residues. This chain's CDR3 is CASSLETGGTDTQYF. The CDR3 nucleotides read TGTGCCAGCAGCTTAGAGACGGGGGGCACAGATACGCAGTATTTT.

The chain uses TRBV24-1 and TRBJ2-3, with TRBD2 matching 8 bases. Germline V CDR1 and CDR2: KGHDR, SFDVKD. V lost 4 bases to trimming and J lost 1 base; unmatched junction nucleotides: 3. The CDR3 contains 15 residues. CDR3 bases: TGTGCCACCAGTGAGAGCGGGGGACGCACAGATACGCAGTATTTT. The encoded protein is CATSESGGRTDTQYF.

This chain uses TRBV27 with TRBJ2-7; D remains ambiguous. V lost 3 bases and J 2 bases, leaving 8 bases between the germline ends. The germline CDR1 and CDR2 sequences are MNHEY and SMNVEV (reference sequence). The CDR3 length is 13 residues. CDR3 DNA sequence: TGTGCCAGCAGTTTCCCCGATACCTACGAGCAGTACGTC. It is translated as CASSFPDTYEQYV.

There are a few counts of this clonotype. The chain combines TRBV19 with TRBJ1-6, with a weak D call TRBD1 (6 bases). V was pared by 5 bases and J by 15 bases, with 23 bases between. CDR1 and CDR2 from the germline V gene are LNHDA and SQIVND (reference sequence). The CDR3 runs 15 residues. The CDR3 here is CASSPRGGSLGSLHF. CDR3 DNA: TGTGCCAGTAGTCCCAGGGGAGGCTCCTTGGGGAGCCTCCACTTT.

The V gene is TRBV20-1, the J gene TRBJ2-1; 14 nucleotides match TRBD2. CDR1 is DFQATT, CDR2 SNEGSKA, per germline (reference sequence). Trimming at V came to 0 bases and at J to 8 bases, leaving 9 bases not matched to a gene. There are 17 residues in the CDR3. CDR3 DNA sequence: TGCAGTGCTAGAGATTGGGTGACTAGCGGGGGGGGGGATGAGCAGTTCTTC. It codes for CSARDWVTSGGGDEQFF.

The chain links TRBV7-2 to TRBJ1-1; D uncertain. This CDR3 has 14 amino acids. Looked up from germline, CDR1 is SGHTA and CDR2 is FQGNSA. The V end was cut by 5 bases, the J end by 4 bases, with 14 bases between. For the CDR3, the DNA is TGTGCCAGCAGCGACCCGGGGATTAGCACTGAAGCTTTCTTT. It encodes CASSDPGISTEAFF.